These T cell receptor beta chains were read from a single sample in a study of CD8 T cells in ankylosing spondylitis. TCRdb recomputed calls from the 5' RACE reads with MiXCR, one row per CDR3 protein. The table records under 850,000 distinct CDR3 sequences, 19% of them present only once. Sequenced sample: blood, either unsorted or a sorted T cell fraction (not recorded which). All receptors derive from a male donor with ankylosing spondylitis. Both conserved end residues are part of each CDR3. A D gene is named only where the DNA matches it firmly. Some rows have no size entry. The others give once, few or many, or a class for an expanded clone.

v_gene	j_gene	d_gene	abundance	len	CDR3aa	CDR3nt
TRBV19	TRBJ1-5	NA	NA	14	CASTPNGGNQPQHF	TGTGCCAGTACCCCGAACGGGGGGAATCAGCCCCAGCATTTT
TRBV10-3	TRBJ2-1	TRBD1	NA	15	CAISNPGQGNYEQFF	TGTGCCATCAGCAATCCGGGACAGGGTAACTATGAGCAGTTCTTC
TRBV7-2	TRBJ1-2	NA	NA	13	CASSLGAIGGYTF	TGTGCCAGCAGCTTAGGGGCGATTGGTGGCTACACCTTC
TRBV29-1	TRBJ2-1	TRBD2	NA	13	CSVPAGGPNEQFF	TGCAGCGTTCCAGCGGGAGGACCAAATGAGCAGTTCTTC
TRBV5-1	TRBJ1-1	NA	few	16	CASSLAGGTMNTEAFF	TGCGCCAGCAGCTTGGCCGGGGGGACGATGAACACTGAAGCTTTCTTT
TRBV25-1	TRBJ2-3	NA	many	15	CASSEERTFTDTQYF	TGTGCCAGCAGTGAGGAGCGGACCTTCACAGATACGCAGTATTTT
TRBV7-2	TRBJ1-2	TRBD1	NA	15	CASSPYPGQDYGYAF	TGTGCCAGCAGCCCTTACCCGGGACAGGATTATGGCTACGCCTTC
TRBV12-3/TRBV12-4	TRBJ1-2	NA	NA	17	CASKGDGEELINYGYTF	TGTGCCAGCAAAGGAGACGGTGAAGAATTGATTAACTATGGCTACACCTTC
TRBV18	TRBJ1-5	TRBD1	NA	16	CASSSITGGGYQPQHF	TGTGCCAGCTCGTCTATTACAGGGGGCGGCTATCAGCCCCAGCATTTT
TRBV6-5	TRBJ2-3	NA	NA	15	CASSYDAASTDTQYF	TGTGCCAGCAGTTACGACGCAGCCAGCACAGATACGCAGTATTTT
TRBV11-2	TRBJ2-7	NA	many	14	CASSSSGPYYEQYF	TGTGCCAGCAGCTCTTCGGGACCCTACTACGAGCAGTACTTC
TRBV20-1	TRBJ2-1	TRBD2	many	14	CSAPQLAGDNEQFF	TGCAGTGCCCCCCAGCTAGCGGGAGACAATGAGCAGTTCTTC
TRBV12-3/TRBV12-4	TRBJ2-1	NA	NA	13	CASSFGSTNEQFF	TGTGCCAGCAGTTTCGGCAGCACCAATGAGCAGTTCTTC
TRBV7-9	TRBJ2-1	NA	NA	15	CASSLDGRRNNEQFF	TGTGCCAGCAGCTTAGATGGCAGGAGAAACAATGAGCAGTTCTTC
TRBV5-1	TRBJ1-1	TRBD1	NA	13	CASSSGQGDEAFF	TGCGCCAGCAGCTCGGGACAGGGGGATGAAGCTTTCTTT
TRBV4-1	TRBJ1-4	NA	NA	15	CASSQEIGRDEKLFF	TGCGCCAGCAGCCAAGAGATCGGCAGGGACGAAAAACTGTTTTTT
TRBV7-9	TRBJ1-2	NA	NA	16	CASSLLGGEISYGYTF	TGTGCCAGCAGCTTACTCGGTGGGGAAATCTCATATGGCTACACCTTC
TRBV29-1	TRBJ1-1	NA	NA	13	CSARLGGGTEAFF	TGCAGCGCCCGATTGGGCGGGGGGACTGAAGCTTTCTTT
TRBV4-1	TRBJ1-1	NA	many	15	CASSQTGTQNTEAFF	TGCGCCAGCAGCCAAACAGGGACCCAGAACACTGAAGCTTTCTTT
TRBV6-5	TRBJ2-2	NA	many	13	CASSYSGTGELFF	TGTGCCAGCAGTTACTCCGGCACCGGGGAGCTGTTTTTT
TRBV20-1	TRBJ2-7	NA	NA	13	CSARVPGVNEQYF	TGCAGTGCTAGAGTTCCAGGGGTGAACGAGCAGTACTTC
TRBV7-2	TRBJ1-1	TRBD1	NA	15	CASSLQGALDTEAFF	TGTGCCAGCAGCTTACAGGGGGCGTTGGACACTGAAGCTTTCTTT
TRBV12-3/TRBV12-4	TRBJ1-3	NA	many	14	CASSLGGAGNTIYF	TGTGCCAGCAGTTTAGGAGGGGCTGGAAACACCATATATTTT
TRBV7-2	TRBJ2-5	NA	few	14	CASSSTGPKETQYF	TGTGCCAGCAGCTCCACAGGCCCCAAAGAGACCCAGTACTTC
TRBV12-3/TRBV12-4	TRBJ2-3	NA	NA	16	CASSLSGGQPPDTQYF	TGTGCCAGCAGTTTATCCGGGGGTCAGCCGCCAGATACGCAGTATTTT
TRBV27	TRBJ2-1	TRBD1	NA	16	CASSLPPGQGPNEQFF	TGTGCCAGCAGTTTGCCACCGGGACAGGGCCCTAATGAGCAGTTCTTC
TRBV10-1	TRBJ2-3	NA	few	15	CASSESVDPRDTQYF	TGCGCCAGCAGTGAGTCGGTAGATCCCCGGGATACGCAGTATTTT
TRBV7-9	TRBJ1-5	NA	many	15	CASSLGFEGDQPQHF	TGTGCCAGCAGCTTAGGTTTCGAGGGAGATCAGCCCCAGCATTTT
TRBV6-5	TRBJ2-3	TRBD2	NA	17	CASSYSLSGRGADTQYF	TGTGCCAGCAGTTACTCCTTGAGCGGGAGGGGGGCAGATACGCAGTATTTT
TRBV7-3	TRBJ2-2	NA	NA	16	CASSSPHQGNTGELFF	TGTGCCAGCAGCTCCCCGCACCAGGGGAACACCGGGGAGCTGTTTTTT
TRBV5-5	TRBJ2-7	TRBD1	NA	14	CASSLNRGMYEQYF	TGTGCCAGCAGCTTAAACAGGGGGATGTACGAGCAGTACTTC
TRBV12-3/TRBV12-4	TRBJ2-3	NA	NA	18	CASSLARVGQRGADTQYF	TGTGCCAGCAGTTTGGCTAGGGTTGGGCAACGCGGGGCAGATACGCAGTATTTT
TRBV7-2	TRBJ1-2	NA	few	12	CASSLNSAGYTF	TGTGCCAGCAGCCTAAATTCAGCTGGCTACACCTTC
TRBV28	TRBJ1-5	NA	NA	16	CASRTGRRGGNQPQHF	TGTGCCAGCAGAACGGGACGGAGGGGAGGCAATCAGCCCCAGCATTTT
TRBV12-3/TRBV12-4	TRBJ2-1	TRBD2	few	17	CASSQTGGLAGHNEQFF	TGTGCCAGCAGTCAAACCGGGGGGCTAGCGGGACACAATGAGCAGTTCTTC
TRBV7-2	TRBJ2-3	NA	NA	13	CASSSRSGDTQYF	TGTGCCAGCAGCTCCCGAAGCGGGGATACGCAGTATTTT
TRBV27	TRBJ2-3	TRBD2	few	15	CASHGGTPITDTQYF	TGTGCCAGTCACGGGGGGACTCCTATCACAGATACGCAGTATTTT
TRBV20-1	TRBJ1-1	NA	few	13	CSASSRPNTEAFF	TGCAGTGCTAGTTCTAGGCCCAACACTGAAGCTTTCTTT
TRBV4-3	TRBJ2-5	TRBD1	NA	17	CASSQNQQGGESETQYF	TGCGCCAGCAGCCAAAACCAACAGGGGGGTGAATCGGAGACCCAGTACTTC
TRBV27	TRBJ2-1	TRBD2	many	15	CASSHKAGASNEQFF	TGTGCCAGCAGCCACAAAGCGGGGGCCTCCAATGAGCAGTTCTTC
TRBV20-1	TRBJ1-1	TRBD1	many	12	CSAPDRAAEAFF	TGCAGTGCTCCGGACAGGGCGGCTGAAGCTTTCTTT
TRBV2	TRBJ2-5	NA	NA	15	CASSEAEGRRETQYF	TGTGCCAGCAGTGAAGCGGAGGGCCGACGGGAGACCCAGTACTTC
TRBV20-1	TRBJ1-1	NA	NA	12	CSATDGETEAFF	TGCAGTGCGACAGATGGGGAAACTGAAGCTTTCTTT
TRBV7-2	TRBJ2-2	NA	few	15	CASSSGFGETGELFF	TGTGCCAGCAGCTCAGGGTTTGGGGAGACCGGGGAGCTGTTTTTT
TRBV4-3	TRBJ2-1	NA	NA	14	CASSQVRWGNEQFF	TGCGCCAGCAGCCAAGTTCGATGGGGCAATGAGCAGTTCTTC